The sequence of this T cell receptor (beta chain) was determined in a study of CD8 T cells in Susac syndrome. With random hexamers, roughly 0.45 to 1 ug RNA was reverse transcribed. TCRdb re-called the immunoSEQ multiplex PCR reads with MiXCR, one entry per CDR3 protein. The data hold roughly 89,000 distinct CDR3 sequences, with about 96% observed a single time. Germline V gene lookup returns CDR1 LNHNV and CDR2 YYDKDF (reference sequence). CDR3 length: 13 residues. V lost 3 bases, J lost 11 bases, and 11 bases lay in between. The sequenced sample consisted of CD8+ T cells from PBMCs. The receptor was isolated from a human donor with Susac syndrome. The chain joins TRBV15 to TRBJ1-6; no clear D. The CDR3 DNA sequence: TGTGCCACCAGCAGCCTCCTCGGGACACCCCTCCACTTT. This sequence encodes CATSSLLGTPLHF.